This passage covers 16 T cell receptor beta chains from one sample sequenced in a study of blood T cell repertoires in COVID-19. Here immunoSEQ multiplex PCR was the method, and the copy in TCRdb shows in-frame clones only, minus some. This sample has approximately 200,000 clones, with 94% found just once. Sequencing input: peripheral blood. All receptors come from a man aged 25 to 40 with COVID-19, enrolled during active disease.

The V gene is TRBV7-9, the J gene TRBJ1-6; D might be TRBD1 (6 bases). V lost 4 bases and J lost 4, with 14 bases in between. The germline V gene has CDR1 SEHNR and CDR2 FQNEAQ (reference sequence). The CDR3 runs 16 residues. The CDR3 loop is CASSSHRESYNSPLHF. The CDR3, as DNA: TGTGCCAGCAGCTCCCACAGGGAATCTTATAATTCACCCCTCCACTTT. Supplemented by reference TRBV7-9 and TRBJ1-6, the full variable domain reads DTGVSQNPRHKITKRGQNVTFRCDPISEHNRLYWYRQTLGQGPEFLTYFQNEAQLEKSRLLSDRFSAERPKGSFSTLEIQRTEQGDSAMYLCASSSHRESYNSPLHFGNGTRLTVT.

This chain connects TRBV9 to TRBJ1-2; 9 bases line up with TRBD1. V gave up 4 bases and J gave up 4 bases; unmatched junction bases: 2. This CDR3 has 13 amino acids. Germline lookup yields CDR1 SGDLS and CDR2 YYNGEE. CDR3 DNA: TGTGCCAGCAGCACAGGGGGCTTCTATGGCTACACCTTC. It encodes CASSTGGFYGYTF.

The chain couples TRBV25-1 to TRBJ1-3; tentative D call: TRBD1 (6 bases). Germline-derived CDR1 and CDR2 are MGHDK and SYGVNS. The CDR3 loop spans 16 amino acids. The V and J ends lost 4 bases and 4 bases respectively, with 17 bases between them. CDR3 in amino acids: CASSALGGAYGNTIYF. CDR3 sequence (DNA): TGTGCCAGCAGTGCTTTAGGGGGGGCGTACGGAAACACCATATATTTT.

The chain has TRBV5-1 and TRBJ1-5, with D maybe TRBD1 (6 bases). This CDR3 has 17 residues. V lost 0 bases and J 11 bases, leaving 24 bases between the germline ends. Germline loops: CDR1 SGHRS, CDR2 YFSETQ. CDR3 DNA sequence: TGCGCCAGCAGCTTGGCCTCCGACAGGTACCAATTACAGTCCCAGCATTTT. Its translation is CASSLASDRYQLQSQHF.

V is TRBV18 and J is TRBJ1-1; no firm D call. Germline V gene sequence: CDR1 KGHSH, CDR2 LQKENI. CDR3 length equals 13 residues. Trimming pared 4 bases from V and 1 base from J, leaving 7 bases between. Here the CDR3 DNA reads TGTGCCAGCTCACTTACAGAGAACACTGAAGCTTTCTTT. Protein product: CASSLTENTEAFF.

This clone is medium-sized (0.01 to 0.1%) by share. The chain links TRBV20-1 to TRBJ2-3; 11 bases fit TRBD2. The V gene end was trimmed by 3 bases and the J gene end by 4 bases; junction bases not matched to a gene: 9. Germline values: CDR1 DFQATT, CDR2 SNEGSKA (reference sequence). The CDR3 has 16 residues. CDR3 region: CSASAPSGGRADTQYF. DNA of the CDR3: TGCAGTGCTAGTGCTCCTAGCGGGGGGCGGGCAGATACGCAGTATTTT.

The chain combines TRBV3-1 (or the pseudogene TRBV3-2) with TRBJ2-5, with 7 bases aligning to TRBD2. This CDR3 is built from 14 residues. With 0 bases clipped from V and 5 bases from J, the junction kept 3 bases outside the gene matches. The germline V gene encodes CDR1 LGHDT and CDR2 YNNKEL (reference sequence). The CDR3, as DNA: TGTGCCAGCAGCCAAGAGGGGGGGAAGGAGACCCAGTACTTC. Encoded protein: CASSQEGGKETQYF.

The chain has TRBV19 and TRBJ1-4; perhaps TRBD1 as D (6 bases). From germline, CDR1 is LNHDA and CDR2 SQIVND (reference sequence). Trimming took off 10 bases at V and 3 bases at J, with 12 bases between the two ends. This CDR3 contains 13 residues. As DNA, the CDR3 is TGTGCCACAGCAGGGGCGGCTAATGAAAAACTGTTTTTT. It is translated as CATAGAANEKLFF.

As regards this clone: Other DNA sequences in this sample translate to the same CDR3. The J gene is TRBJ2-7, the V gene TRBV11-2, with D maybe TRBD2 (6 bases). V lost 3 bases and J lost 1, with 10 bases in between. Germline CDR1 SGHAT, CDR2 FQNNGV. There are 14 residues in the CDR3. For the CDR3, the DNA is TGTGCCAGCAGCTTCGCGGGACGGTCCTACGAGCAGTACTTC. Its protein is CASSFAGRSYEQYF. Full variable domain (rest looked up from reference TRBV11-2 and TRBJ2-7): EAGVAQSPRYKIIEKRQSVAFWCNPISGHATLYWYQQILGQGPKLLIQFQNNGVVDDSQLPKDRFSAERLKGVDSTLKIQPAKLEDSAVYLCASSFAGRSYEQYFGPGTRLTVT.

The chain recombines TRBV4-2 with TRBJ2-5, with D unclear. V shed 0 bases and J shed 2 bases, with 10 bases lying between them. Germline V gene lookup returns CDR1 LGHNA and CDR2 YNFKEQ. This CDR3 has 15 amino acids. In nucleotides, the CDR3 is TGTGCCAGCAGCCAAGATCCTGTCAGGCAAGAGACCCAGTACTTC. Its protein is CASSQDPVRQETQYF.

The sample holds one count of this clone. The chain recombines TRBV3-1 (or the pseudogene TRBV3-2) with TRBJ1-2, with D tentatively TRBD1 (5 bases). Germline values: CDR1 LGHDT, CDR2 YNNKEL (reference sequence). V lost 4 bases, J lost 4 bases, and 16 bases lay in between. This CDR3 region has 15 residues. CDR3 residues: CASSPDQRGSYGYTF. The DNA for the CDR3 is TGTGCCAGCAGCCCCGATCAGCGGGGGAGCTATGGCTACACCTTC.

The V call is TRBV27, the J call TRBJ1-1; D not certain. There are 15 residues in the CDR3. From germline, CDR1 is MNHEY and CDR2 SMNVEV (reference sequence). Trimming left V 0 bases short and J 0 bases short, with 8 bases between. CDR3 region: CASSLSPGMNTEAFF. DNA of the CDR3: TGTGCCAGCAGTTTATCGCCAGGTATGAACACTGAAGCTTTCTTT.

The chain links TRBV6-6 to TRBJ1-1, with 10 positions matching TRBD1. From germline, CDR1 is MNHNY and CDR2 SVGAGI (reference sequence). With 3 bases clipped from V and 11 bases from J, the junction kept 6 bases outside the gene matches. The CDR3 consists of 13 residues. CDR3 coding DNA: TGTGCCAGCAGTTATCAGACAGGGGGCTCGGCTTTCTTT. Translated, it gives CASSYQTGGSAFF.

The chain joins TRBV6-1 to TRBJ1-6; perhaps TRBD1 as D (6 bases). The V end was cut by 1 base, the J end by 0 bases, with 13 bases between. Germline V gene data show CDR1 as MNHNS and CDR2 as SASEGT. The CDR3 totals 18 residues. The chain's CDR3 is CASSEVGAPYSYNSPLHF. The CDR3 bases are TGTGCCAGCAGTGAAGTGGGGGCCCCATACTCCTATAATTCACCCCTCCACTTT.

The rearrangement links TRBV2 to TRBJ2-7, with a possible D match to TRBD1 (6 bases). The germline V gene has CDR1 SNHLY and CDR2 FYNNEI. Trimming left V 8 bases short and J 5 bases short, with 19 bases between. The CDR3 runs to 14 residues. CDR3 residues: CASQLLDRYDEQYF. The CDR3 DNA follows: TGTGCCAGCCAACTCCTTGACAGGTACGACGAGCAGTACTTC.

The chain uses TRBV9 and TRBJ2-7; TRBD2 agrees at 10 bases. This CDR3 comprises 16 residues. CDR1 is SGDLS, CDR2 YYNGEE, per germline. Germline trimming cut 3 bases from V and 6 bases from J; bases unmatched to any gene: 12. The CDR3 loop reads CASSARGAGGPGEQYF. CDR3 sequence (DNA): TGTGCCAGCAGCGCCCGGGGAGCGGGGGGGCCGGGCGAGCAGTACTTC.